This TCR beta chain was identified during a study of a mutant IDH1 vaccine in newly diagnosed glioma. Study at large: Across weeks 1, 3, 5, 7, 11, 15, 19 and 23, patients received a vaccination each time, eight in all. The therapy given earlier, which was standard therapy, consisted of radiotherapy, temozolomide, or both, and most of the patients received both. The study started vaccination 4-6 weeks after radiotherapy alone, or with temozolomide cycles.

Overall study results and limits: Vaccine-induced immune responses occurred in less than 95% of patients.

V lost 0 bases and J 8 bases, leaving 9 bases between the germline ends. Per the germline V gene, CDR1 is SGHDT and CDR2 is YYEEEE. The CDR3 extends over 12 amino acids. Time point in this sample: week 11, during vaccination. All doses held 300 ug of mutant IDH1 20-mer peptide, with topical imiquimod. TCRdb keeps only in-frame clones here, not all; method: immunoSEQ multiplex PCR. This sample has 35,000 to 40,000 clones; 80% to 85% occur once, and the top ten carry approximately 2%. Points on this clone: Antigen: not known.

Sequenced material: PBMCs, taken from a glioma patient whose treatment included an IDH1 peptide vaccine. The chain is built from TRBV5-6 and TRBJ2-7; tentative D call: TRBD2 (6 bases). The sequence came from a man between 40 and 49 years old with glioma. The CDR3, as DNA: TGTGCCAGCAGCTTGGGAGGGACTCAGCAGTACTTC. Translated, it gives CASSLGGTQQYF.